This T cell receptor beta chain was recovered during a study of Tregs in tolerant kidney transplant recipients. Unstimulated Tregs (CD4+CD25+CD127-) and CD4+CD25- non-Tregs were sorted from PBMCs. About this clone itself: Its antigen is as yet unknown.

The CDR3 consists of 16 residues. Deletions cut 6 bases from V and 0 bases from J, with 12 bases between. CDR1 is WSHSY, CDR2 SAAADI, per germline. Findings and limits, study-wide: No direct test of biological reproducibility was done here. Activated donor B cell expansion appeared to reveal the most relevant donor-specific TCRbeta repertoire. The small number of patients limits these findings pending further validation.

The assay was immunoSEQ multiplex PCR, and TCRdb's table has in-frame clones only and misses some. The table shows 68,000 or so clones, with about 83% occurring only once. The specimen was CD4+ T cells from blood. The V and J genes are TRBV10-2 and TRBJ1-6; no clear D gene. This clonotype was obtained from a human donor in good health. The CDR3 DNA reads TGCGCCAGCAGCGTCGACATTACCTCCTATAATTCACCCCTCCACTTT. Translating gives CASSVDITSYNSPLHF.